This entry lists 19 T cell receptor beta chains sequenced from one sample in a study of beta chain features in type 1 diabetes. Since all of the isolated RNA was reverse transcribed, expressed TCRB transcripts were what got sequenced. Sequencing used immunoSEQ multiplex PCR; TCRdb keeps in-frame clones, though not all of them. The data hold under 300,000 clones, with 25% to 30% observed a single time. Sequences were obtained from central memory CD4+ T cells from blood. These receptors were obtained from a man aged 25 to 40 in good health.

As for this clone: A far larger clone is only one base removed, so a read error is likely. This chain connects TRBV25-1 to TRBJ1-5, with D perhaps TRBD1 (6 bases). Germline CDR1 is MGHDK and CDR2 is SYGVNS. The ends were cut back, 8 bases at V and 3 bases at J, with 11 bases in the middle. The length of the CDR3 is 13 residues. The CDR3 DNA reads TGTGCCAGCCAAGGACAGTCCAATCAGCCCCAGCATTTT. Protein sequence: CASQGQSNQPQHF.

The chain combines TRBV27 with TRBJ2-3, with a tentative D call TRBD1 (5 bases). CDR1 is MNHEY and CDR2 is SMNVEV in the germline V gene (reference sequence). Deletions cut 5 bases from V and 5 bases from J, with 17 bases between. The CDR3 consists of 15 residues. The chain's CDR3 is CASSVDTTQRDTQYF. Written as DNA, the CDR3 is TGTGCCAGCAGTGTGGACACCACACAACGAGATACGCAGTATTTT.

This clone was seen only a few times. The CDR3 DNA sequence: TGTGCCAGCAGCTTGAGTGTCTACGAGCAGTACTTC. It encodes CASSLSVYEQYF. V gene TRBV5-6 combines with J gene TRBJ2-7; no firm D call. Trimming pared 1 base from V and 3 bases from J, leaving 5 bases between. CDR1 and CDR2 (germline): SGHDT, YYEEEE. There are 12 residues in the CDR3.

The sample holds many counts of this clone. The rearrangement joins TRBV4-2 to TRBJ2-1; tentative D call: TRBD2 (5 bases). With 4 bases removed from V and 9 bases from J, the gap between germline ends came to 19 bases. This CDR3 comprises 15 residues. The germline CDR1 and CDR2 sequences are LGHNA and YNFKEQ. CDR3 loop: CASSLLEVLASEQFF. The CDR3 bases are TGTGCCAGCAGCCTACTAGAAGTCCTAGCTTCTGAGCAGTTCTTC.

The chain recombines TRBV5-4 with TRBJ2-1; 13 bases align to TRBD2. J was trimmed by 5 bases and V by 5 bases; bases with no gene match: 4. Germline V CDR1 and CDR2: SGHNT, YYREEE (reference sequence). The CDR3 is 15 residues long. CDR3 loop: CASRNGLAGDNEQFF. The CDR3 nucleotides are TGTGCCAGCAGGAATGGACTAGCGGGGGACAATGAGCAGTTCTTC.

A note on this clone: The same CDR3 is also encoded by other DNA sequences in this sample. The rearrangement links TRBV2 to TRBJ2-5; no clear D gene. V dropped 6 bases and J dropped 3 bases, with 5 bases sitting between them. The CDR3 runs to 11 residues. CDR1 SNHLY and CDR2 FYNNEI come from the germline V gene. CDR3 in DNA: TGTGCCAGCAGCCCAGAAGAGACCCAGTACTTC. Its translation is CASSPEETQYF.

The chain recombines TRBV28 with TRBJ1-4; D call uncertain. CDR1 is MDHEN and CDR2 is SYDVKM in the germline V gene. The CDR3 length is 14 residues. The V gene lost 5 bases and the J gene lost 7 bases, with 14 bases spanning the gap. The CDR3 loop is CASSETRVAEKLFF. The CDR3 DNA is TGTGCCAGCAGTGAGACAAGAGTTGCTGAAAAACTGTTTTTT.

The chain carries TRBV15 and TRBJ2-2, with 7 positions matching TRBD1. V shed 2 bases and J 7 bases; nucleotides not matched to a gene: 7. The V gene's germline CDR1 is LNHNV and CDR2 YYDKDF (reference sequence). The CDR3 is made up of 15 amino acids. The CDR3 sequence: CATSRTRTGVGELFF. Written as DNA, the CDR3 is TGTGCCACCAGCAGAACCCGGACAGGCGTCGGGGAGCTGTTTTTT.

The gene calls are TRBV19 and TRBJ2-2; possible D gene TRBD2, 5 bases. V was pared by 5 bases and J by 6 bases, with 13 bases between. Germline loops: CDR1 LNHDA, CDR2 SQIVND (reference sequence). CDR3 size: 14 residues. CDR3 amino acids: CASSSGIEAGELFF. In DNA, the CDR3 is TGTGCCAGTAGTTCGGGGATTGAGGCCGGGGAGCTGTTTTTT.

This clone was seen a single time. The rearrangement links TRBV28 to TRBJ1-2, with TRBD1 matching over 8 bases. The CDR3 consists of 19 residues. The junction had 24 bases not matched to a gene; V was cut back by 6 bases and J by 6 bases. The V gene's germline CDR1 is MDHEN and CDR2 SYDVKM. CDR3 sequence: CASRASAGGGRSAGDGYTF. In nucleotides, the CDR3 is TGTGCCAGCAGGGCTTCGGCAGGGGGCGGCCGTTCCGCAGGGGATGGCTACACCTTC.

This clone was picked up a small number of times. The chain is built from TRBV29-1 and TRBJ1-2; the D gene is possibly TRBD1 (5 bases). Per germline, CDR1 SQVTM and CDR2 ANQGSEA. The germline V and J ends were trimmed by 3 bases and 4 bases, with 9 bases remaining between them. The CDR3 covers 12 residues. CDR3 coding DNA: TGCAGCGTTGAGTGGCAGGGCTATGGCTACACCTTC. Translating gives CSVEWQGYGYTF.

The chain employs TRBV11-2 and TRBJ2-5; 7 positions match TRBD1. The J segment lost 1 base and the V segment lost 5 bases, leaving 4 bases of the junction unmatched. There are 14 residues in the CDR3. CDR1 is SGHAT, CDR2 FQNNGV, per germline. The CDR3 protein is CASSTDRAQETQYF. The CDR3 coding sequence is TGTGCCAGCAGCACCGACAGGGCCCAAGAGACCCAGTACTTC.

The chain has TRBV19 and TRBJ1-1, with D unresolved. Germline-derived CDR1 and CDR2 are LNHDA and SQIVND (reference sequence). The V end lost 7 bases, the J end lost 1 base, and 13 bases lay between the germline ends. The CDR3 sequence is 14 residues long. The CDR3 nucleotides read TGTGCCAGTACCCTAAATTGGGGGAACACTGAAGCTTTCTTT. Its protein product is CASTLNWGNTEAFF. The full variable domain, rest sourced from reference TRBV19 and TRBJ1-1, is DGGITQSPKYLFRKEGQNVTLSCEQNLNHDAMYWYRQDPGQGLRLIYYSQIVNDFQKGDIAEGYSVSREKKESFPLTVTSAQKNPTAFYLCASTLNWGNTEAFFGQGTRLTVV.

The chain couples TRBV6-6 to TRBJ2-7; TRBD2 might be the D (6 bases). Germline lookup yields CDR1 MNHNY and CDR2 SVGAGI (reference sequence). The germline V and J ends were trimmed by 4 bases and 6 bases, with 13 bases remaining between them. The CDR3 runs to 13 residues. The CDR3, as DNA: TGTGCCAGCAGTTCCGGTCAGGGAGGCGAGCAGTACTTC. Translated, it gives CASSSGQGGEQYF.

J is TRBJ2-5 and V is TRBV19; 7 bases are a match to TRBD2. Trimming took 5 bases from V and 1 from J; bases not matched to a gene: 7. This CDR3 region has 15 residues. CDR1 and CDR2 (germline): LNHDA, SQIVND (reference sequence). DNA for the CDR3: TGTGCCAGTAGTCTCCAGCGGGGTAGCCAAGAGACCCAGTACTTC. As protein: CASSLQRGSQETQYF.

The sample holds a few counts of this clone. CDR3 protein: CASSEGSSYNEQFF. CDR3 nucleotide sequence: TGTGCCAGTAGTGAGGGGAGCTCCTACAATGAGCAGTTCTTC. The rearrangement uses TRBV19 and TRBJ2-1; possibly TRBD1 or TRBD2 for D (5 bases each). CDR1 and CDR2 (germline): LNHDA, SQIVND (reference sequence). The CDR3 sequence is 14 residues long. V lost 5 bases, J lost 0 bases, and 8 bases lay in between. Drawing the rest from reference TRBV19 and TRBJ2-1, the complete variable domain is DGGITQSPKYLFRKEGQNVTLSCEQNLNHDAMYWYRQDPGQGLRLIYYSQIVNDFQKGDIAEGYSVSREKKESFPLTVTSAQKNPTAFYLCASSEGSSYNEQFFGPGTRLTVL.

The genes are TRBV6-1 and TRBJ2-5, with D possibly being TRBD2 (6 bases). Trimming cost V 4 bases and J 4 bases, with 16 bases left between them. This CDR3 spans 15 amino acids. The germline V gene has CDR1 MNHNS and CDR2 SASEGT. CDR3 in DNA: TGTGCCAGCAGTGGCCAAGGACTAACGGTAGAGACCCAGTACTTC. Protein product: CASSGQGLTVETQYF.

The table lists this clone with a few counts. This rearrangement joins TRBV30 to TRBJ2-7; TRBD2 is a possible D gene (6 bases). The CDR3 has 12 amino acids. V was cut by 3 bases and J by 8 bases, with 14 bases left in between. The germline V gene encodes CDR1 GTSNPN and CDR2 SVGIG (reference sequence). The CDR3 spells CAWSGTRGQQYF. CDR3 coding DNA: TGTGCCTGGAGCGGGACTCGGGGACAGCAGTACTTC.

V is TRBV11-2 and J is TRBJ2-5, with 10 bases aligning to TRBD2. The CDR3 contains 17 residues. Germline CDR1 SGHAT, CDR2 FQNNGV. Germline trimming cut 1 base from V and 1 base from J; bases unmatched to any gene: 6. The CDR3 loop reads CASSLGGLAGAQETQYF. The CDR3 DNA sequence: TGTGCCAGCAGCTTAGGAGGGCTAGCGGGGGCCCAAGAGACCCAGTACTTC. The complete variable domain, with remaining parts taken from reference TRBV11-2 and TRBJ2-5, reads EAGVAQSPRYKIIEKRQSVAFWCNPISGHATLYWYQQILGQGPKLLIQFQNNGVVDDSQLPKDRFSAERLKGVDSTLKIQPAKLEDSAVYLCASSLGGLAGAQETQYFGPGTRLLVL.